This entry lists 28 T cell receptor beta chains sequenced from one sample in a study of blood T cell repertoires in COVID-19. TCRdb's copy holds only in-frame clones and misses some; the assay was immunoSEQ multiplex PCR. The sample holds 250,000 to 350,000 clones, about nine tenths seen once. Sequences were obtained from peripheral blood. The receptors derive from a woman in her sixties with acute or convalescent COVID-19.

The chain joins TRBV7-9 to TRBJ2-1; 10 bases are a match to TRBD1. Germline values: CDR1 SEHNR, CDR2 FQNEAQ (reference sequence). The CDR3 totals 16 residues. The ends lost 3 bases at V and 5 bases at J; junction bases unmatched: 7. CDR3 loop: CASSFRDRGFHNEQFF. The DNA of the CDR3 is TGTGCCAGCAGCTTTCGGGACAGGGGCTTCCACAATGAGCAGTTCTTC.

This chain connects TRBV9 to TRBJ2-2, with D maybe TRBD2 (6 bases). The V gene lost 0 bases and the J gene lost 7 bases, with 19 bases spanning the gap. CDR1 and CDR2 from the germline V gene are SGDLS and YYNGEE. The CDR3 runs to 17 residues. This chain's CDR3 is CASSVGPGLRTGGELFF. DNA of the CDR3: TGTGCCAGCAGCGTAGGTCCGGGACTGCGAACAGGCGGGGAGCTGTTTTTT.

The chain links TRBV6-5 to TRBJ1-2; TRBD1 is a possible D gene (5 bases). The CDR3 covers 14 residues. Trimming cost V 2 bases and J 7 bases, with 14 bases left between them. The germline CDR1 and CDR2 sequences are MNHEY and SVGAGI. The DNA of the CDR3 is TGTGCCAGCAGTTACCTGACAGTCGGCGGTGGCTACACCTTC. It specifies CASSYLTVGGGYTF.

The J gene is TRBJ2-1, the V gene TRBV12-3 or TRBV12-4, with D possibly matching TRBD2 (5 bases). The CDR3 is 13 residues long. The germline V and J ends were trimmed by 4 bases and 6 bases, with 10 bases remaining between them. The CDR3 DNA sequence: TGTGCCAGCAGTTCTCCCCGGGGCAATGAGCAGTTCTTC. It encodes CASSSPRGNEQFF.

The V gene is TRBV6-2 or TRBV6-3, the J gene TRBJ1-5; no definite D call. Looked up from germline, CDR1 is MNHEY and CDR2 is SVGEGT. V lost 6 bases, J lost 2 bases, and 11 bases lay in between. The CDR3 sequence is 14 residues long. The CDR3 DNA sequence: TGTGCCAGCAGCCCTGACGGAGGCAATCAGCCCCAGCATTTT. This codes for CASSPDGGNQPQHF.

The chain combines TRBV7-3 with TRBJ1-6; 7 nucleotides line up with TRBD1. The CDR3 sequence is 15 residues long. Germline loops: CDR1 SGHTA, CDR2 FQGTGA. V lost 0 bases to trimming and J lost 7 bases; unmatched junction nucleotides: 3. CDR3: CASSLTGTANSPLHF. As DNA, the CDR3 is TGTGCCAGCAGCTTAACCGGGACAGCAAATTCACCCCTCCACTTT.

This chain joins TRBV5-1 and TRBJ2-3; 9 nucleotides agree with TRBD2. The CDR3 is 18 residues long. Germline-derived CDR1 and CDR2 are SGHRS and YFSETQ. V dropped 0 bases and J dropped 0; count of bases not matched to a gene: 8. The CDR3 reads CASSLGLAGLSSTDTQYF. CDR3 nucleotide sequence: TGCGCCAGCAGCTTGGGTCTAGCGGGGCTATCCAGCACAGATACGCAGTATTTT.

The chain links TRBV10-3 to TRBJ1-2; TRBD1 matches at 7 bases. This CDR3 is 15 amino acids long. The V gene end was trimmed by 3 bases and the J gene end by 2 bases; junction bases not matched to a gene: 6. Germline lookup yields CDR1 ENHRY and CDR2 SYGVKD. The CDR3 is CAISDDQGGNYGYTF. The DNA of the CDR3 is TGTGCCATCAGTGATGATCAAGGGGGCAACTATGGCTACACCTTC.

The chain couples TRBV7-2 to TRBJ1-1; D remains ambiguous. Trimming left V 5 bases short and J 4 bases short, with 11 bases between. The CDR3 has 13 residues. Germline-derived CDR1 and CDR2 are SGHTA and FQGNSA. CDR3 loop: CASSPFERTEAFF. In DNA form, the CDR3 reads TGTGCCAGCAGCCCTTTTGAGCGCACTGAAGCTTTCTTT.

This clone has more than one count but fewer than ten. The chain joins TRBV19 to TRBJ1-3; no reliable D call. Trimming took 2 bases from V and 0 from J, leaving 5 bases between them. The CDR3 has 14 residues. Germline loops: CDR1 LNHDA, CDR2 SQIVND (reference sequence). In DNA form, the CDR3 reads TGTGCCAGTAGTATAAGGAGCTCTGGAAACACCATATATTTT. It encodes CASSIRSSGNTIYF.

The V gene is TRBV19, the J gene TRBJ2-2, with 7 nucleotides matching TRBD1. J was trimmed by 4 bases and V by 5 bases; bases with no gene match: 7. Germline-derived CDR1 and CDR2 are LNHDA and SQIVND (reference sequence). CDR3 length equals 15 residues. The CDR3 DNA sequence: TGTGCCAGTAGTTTGAGACAGGGTGTCACCGGGGAGCTGTTTTTT. Protein product: CASSLRQGVTGELFF.

This sequence joins TRBV29-1 and TRBJ2-7; the match to TRBD2 covers 9 bases. Germline lookup yields CDR1 SQVTM and CDR2 ANQGSEA. With 3 bases clipped from V and 5 bases from J, the junction kept 8 bases outside the gene matches. This CDR3 is built from 14 residues. The CDR3 bases are TGCAGCGTTGAGGTAGCGGGAGTGTTAGACGAGCAGTACTTC. Its protein product is CSVEVAGVLDEQYF.

The gene calls are TRBV5-1 and TRBJ1-1; TRBD1 aligns across 8 bases. CDR3 length: 13 residues. Germline V gene sequence: CDR1 SGHRS, CDR2 YFSETQ. Trimming took 4 bases from V and 6 from J; bases not matched to a gene: 5. This CDR3 is CASSITGGAEAFF. As DNA, the CDR3 is TGCGCCAGCAGCATTACAGGGGGGGCTGAAGCTTTCTTT.

The chain is built from TRBV15 and TRBJ1-1, with unresolved D. V was pared by 4 bases and J by 8 bases, with 17 bases between. Germline loops: CDR1 LNHNV, CDR2 YYDKDF (reference sequence). The CDR3 extends over 14 amino acids. The DNA for the CDR3 is TGTGCCACCAGCACCCTTAGAAACAGTCAAGAAGCTTTCTTT. It encodes CATSTLRNSQEAFF.

The J gene is TRBJ2-7, the V gene TRBV7-2; 8 bases fit TRBD1. The CDR3 spans 14 residues. Unmatched junction bases numbered 5, after V lost 4 bases and J lost 3 bases. Germline values: CDR1 SGHTA, CDR2 FQGNSA. The CDR3 region has the DNA TGTGCCAGCAGCTCCCGCGGACAGGGCTACGAGCAGTACTTC. Translated, it gives CASSSRGQGYEQYF. The entire variable domain, with the rest obtained from reference TRBV7-2 and TRBJ2-7, is as follows: GAGVSQSPSNKVTEKGKDVELRCDPISGHTALYWYRQSLGQGLEFLIYFQGNSAPDKSGLPSDRFSAERTGGSVSTLTIQRTQQEDSAVYLCASSSRGQGYEQYFGPGTRLTVT.

The chain is built from TRBV28 and TRBJ1-4, with 7 bases that match TRBD1. V was clipped by 3 bases and J by 1 base; unmatched bases: 2. This CDR3 has 15 amino acids. Germline assignment: CDR1 MDHEN and CDR2 SYDVKM. This CDR3 reads CASSFWDRTNEKLFF. The CDR3 coding sequence is TGTGCCAGCAGTTTCTGGGACAGAACTAATGAAAAACTGTTTTTT.

The chain has TRBV30 and TRBJ1-2; a possible D gene is TRBD1 (5 bases). This CDR3 is built from 12 residues. The germline V gene encodes CDR1 GTSNPN and CDR2 SVGIG (reference sequence). The V and J ends lost 0 bases and 12 bases respectively, with 14 bases between them. CDR3 coding DNA: TGTGCCTGGAGTGTATGGCAGGGCCCCAACACCTTC. Translation: CAWSVWQGPNTF.

V gene TRBV5-4 combines with J gene TRBJ2-7; 11 bases match TRBD2. V lost 4 bases and J lost 5; bases outside the gene matches: 8. CDR3 length: 15 residues. Germline-derived CDR1 and CDR2 are SGHNT and YYREEE (reference sequence). Here the CDR3 reads CASSGGGLADHEQYF. Here the CDR3 DNA reads TGTGCCAGCAGCGGGGGGGGACTAGCGGACCACGAGCAGTACTTC.

This chain joins TRBV5-3 and TRBJ1-6; D unresolved. TRBV5-3 is an ORF, with its function uncertain. This CDR3 region has 14 residues. V was pared by 10 bases and J by 8 bases, with 19 bases between. The CDR3 DNA is TGTGCCCGCAGGCCCGACCGATACTATTCACCCCTCCACTTT. Its protein product is CARRPDRYYSPLHF.

The genes are TRBV27 and TRBJ1-5; TRBD1 is a possible D gene (5 bases). The CDR3 is 13 amino acids. The V gene's germline CDR1 is MNHEY and CDR2 SMNVEV (reference sequence). V was trimmed by 4 bases and J by 5 bases, leaving 9 bases between them. CDR3 coding DNA: TGTGCCAGCAGTTCCAGGGAATATCAGCCCCAGCATTTT. Translated, it gives CASSSREYQPQHF.

V and J are TRBV7-9 and TRBJ2-2, with 8 nucleotides matching TRBD1. The CDR3 has 16 amino acids. After removal of 7 bases from V and 4 bases from J, the junction contained 11 bases not matched to a gene. The germline V gene encodes CDR1 SEHNR and CDR2 FQNEAQ (reference sequence). Here the CDR3 reads CASTPTGTGITGELFF. The CDR3 DNA reads TGTGCCAGCACCCCGACCGGGACAGGAATCACCGGGGAGCTGTTTTTT.

The chain employs TRBV7-9 and TRBJ1-2; TRBD1 aligns across 7 bases. J gave up 3 bases and V 5 bases, and 3 bases lay outside the gene matches. The CDR3 runs to 13 residues. The germline V gene has CDR1 SEHNR and CDR2 FQNEAQ (reference sequence). For the CDR3, the DNA is TGTGCCAGCAGCCGACAGGGCGACTATGGCTACACCTTC. The encoded protein is CASSRQGDYGYTF.

The chain couples TRBV9 to TRBJ2-1, with D tentatively TRBD2 (5 bases). V lost 5 bases and J 0 bases, leaving 12 bases between the germline ends. The CDR3 totals 15 residues. The germline CDR1 and CDR2 sequences are SGDLS and YYNGEE. The chain's CDR3 is CASRPGSSSYNEQFF. The DNA of the CDR3 is TGTGCCAGCAGGCCGGGATCGAGCTCCTACAATGAGCAGTTCTTC.

This chain joins TRBV28 and TRBJ1-2; the D gene is possibly TRBD1 (5 bases). Germline CDR1 is MDHEN and CDR2 is SYDVKM. CDR3 length equals 15 residues. V gave up 5 bases and J gave up 2 bases, with 15 bases separating them. CDR3 sequence: CASSTPAGPNYGYTF. The CDR3 DNA follows: TGTGCCAGCAGTACCCCTGCGGGACCCAACTATGGCTACACCTTC.

The chain recombines TRBV5-5 with TRBJ2-3; D is unclear. Trimming took 4 bases from V and 0 from J, leaving 6 bases between them. Germline loops: CDR1 SGHKS, CDR2 YYEKEE (reference sequence). The CDR3 contains 13 residues. The CDR3 nucleotides are TGTGCCAGCAGCCCTCTTAGCACAGATACGCAGTATTTT. Translating it yields CASSPLSTDTQYF. The whole variable domain, filled in from reference TRBV5-5 and TRBJ2-3, reads DAGVTQSPTHLIKTRGQQVTLRCSPISGHKSVSWYQQVLGQGPQFIFQYYEKEERGRGNFPDRFSARQFPNYSSELNVNALLLGDSALYLCASSPLSTDTQYFGPGTRLTVL.

This rearrangement joins TRBV4-3 to TRBJ2-7; no reliable D call. CDR3 length: 15 amino acids. V was clipped by 0 bases and J by 2 bases, with 11 bases between them. CDR1 and CDR2 from the germline V gene are LGHNA and YSLEER. CDR3 in DNA: TGCGCCAGCAGCCAAGAGAGGAACGCAGCCTACGAGCAGTACTTC. Protein product: CASSQERNAAYEQYF.

This clone was detected once. The chain links TRBV7-3 to TRBJ2-1, with TRBD1 matching over 8 bases. Per the germline V gene, CDR1 is SGHTA and CDR2 is FQGTGA. The CDR3 consists of 15 residues. Losses at the gene ends were 4 bases for V and 1 base for J; bases not matched to a gene: 3. CDR3 bases: TGTGCCAGCAGCTCAACAGGGGGATCCTACAATGAGCAGTTCTTC. Amino acid sequence: CASSSTGGSYNEQFF.

The rearrangement links TRBV19 to TRBJ1-5, with 7 bases fitting TRBD1. This CDR3 spans 15 amino acids. Germline CDR1 is LNHDA and CDR2 is SQIVND (reference sequence). The V segment lost 0 bases and the J segment 5 bases; nucleotides outside the gene matches: 4. The CDR3 nucleotides are TGTGCCAGTAGTATAGATGTGACAGGGTATCAGCCCCAGCATTTT. This sequence encodes CASSIDVTGYQPQHF.